These T cell receptor beta chains were read from a single sample in a study of a mutant IDH1 vaccine in newly diagnosed glioma. For these TCRs, the target antigens are not known. Data came from immunoSEQ multiplex PCR; TCRdb stores just in-frame clones and leaves some out. The repertoire includes tens of thousands of clones, around 80% of them detected once, and over 4.5% sits in the top ten. The material was PBMCs, obtained from a glioma patient whose treatment included an IDH1 peptide vaccine. Every receptor here comes from a man in his forties or fifties with glioma. Each CDR3 is given with its conserved first and last residue. A D gene is named only where the DNA matches it firmly. Clone sizes are given selectively: once, few, many, or a class where the clone is expanded.

>16|TRBD2|.|TRBJ2-1|TRBV13
CASSLETSGVFNEQFF
TGTGCCAGCAGCCTGGAGACTAGCGGGGTATTTAATGAGCAGTTCTTC
>13|.|.|TRBJ2-5|TRBV7-2
CARYILAGKTQYF
TGTGCCAGATACATTTTAGCCGGGAAGACCCAGTACTTC
>13|.|once|TRBJ2-7|TRBV2
CASSEGVTYEQYF
TGTGCCAGCAGTGAAGGGGTAACCTACGAGCAGTACTTC
>14|.|.|TRBJ2-7|TRBV7-9
CASSSGTRVYEQYF
TGTGCCAGCAGCTCCGGGACACGGGTCTACGAGCAGTACTTC
>16|.|.|TRBJ1-1|TRBV7-8
CASSSGVRAMNTEAFF
TGTGCCAGCAGCTCCGGGGTCCGGGCAATGAACACTGAAGCTTTCTTT
>14|.|.|TRBJ1-2|TRBV5-6
CASSFTGANYGYTF
TGTGCCAGCAGCTTTACGGGGGCTAACTATGGCTACACCTTC
>14|.|few|TRBJ1-5|TRBV13
CASSQQGLNQPQHF
TGTGCCAGCAGCCAACAGGGACTGAATCAGCCCCAGCATTTT
>12|.|.|TRBJ1-5|TRBV6-5
CASQGLNQPQHF
TGTGCCAGCCAGGGGTTGAATCAGCCCCAGCATTTT
>13|.|.|TRBJ2-7|TRBV30
CACQDRLSGEQYF
TGTGCCTGCCAGGACAGACTATCGGGGGAGCAGTACTTC
>14|.|.|TRBJ1-5|TRBV27
CASSPRGEKQPQHF
TGTGCCAGCAGTCCCCGAGGGGAGAAGCAGCCCCAGCATTTT
>14|.|.|TRBJ1-2|TRBV7-9
CASSPDAPNYGYTF
TGTGCCAGCAGCCCAGACGCACCTAACTATGGCTACACCTTC
>14|TRBD1|.|TRBJ1-2|TRBV29-1
CSVEDPTGSYGYTF
TGCAGCGTTGAAGACCCGACAGGGAGCTATGGCTACACCTTC
>14|.|.|TRBJ2-7|TRBV15
CATSRRDGSYEQYF
TGTGCCACCAGCAGAAGGGACGGCTCCTACGAGCAGTACTTC
>14|.|.|TRBJ2-3|TRBV13
CASSSWDAAGWQYF
TGTGCCAGCAGCTCCTGGGACGCCGCAGGTTGGCAGTATTTT
>12|.|.|TRBJ2-5|TRBV19
CASRKGQETQYF
TGTGCCAGTAGGAAGGGCCAAGAGACCCAGTACTTC
>15|.|.|TRBJ2-3|TRBV15
CATSRRTVGPDTQYF
TGTGCCACCAGCAGGAGGACCGTCGGGCCAGATACGCAGTATTTT
>15|TRBD1|.|TRBJ2-2|TRBV5-4
CASSFPGQGFGELFF
TGTGCCAGCAGCTTCCCGGGACAGGGGTTCGGGGAGCTGTTTTTT
>16|.|.|TRBJ2-3|TRBV4-1
CASSQLAGSSTDTQYF
TGCGCCAGCAGCCAATTGGCCGGGTCTAGCACAGATACGCAGTATTTT
>19|TRBD1|.|TRBJ2-6|TRBV5-5
CASSLRFVTGPTGANVLTF
TGTGCCAGCAGCTTGCGTTTCGTGACAGGGCCTACTGGGGCCAACGTCCTGACTTTC
>12|TRBD2|.|TRBJ2-1|TRBV27
CASSGLADEQFF
TGTGCCAGCAGTGGACTAGCCGATGAGCAGTTCTTC
>15|.|.|TRBJ1-1|TRBV27
CASSLLWEGSTEAFF
TGTGCCAGCAGTTTATTATGGGAAGGAAGCACTGAAGCTTTCTTT
>16|TRBD1|.|TRBJ2-7|TRBV11-3
CASSPLTPGQTSEQYF
TGTGCCAGCAGCCCACTTACCCCGGGACAGACCTCCGAGCAGTACTTC
>14|TRBD1|.|TRBJ2-7|TRBV5-1
CASSLGDRGDEQYF
TGCGCCAGCAGCTTGGGGGACAGGGGCGACGAGCAGTACTTC
>14|.|.|TRBJ1-5|TRBV7-2
CASRSPGYNQPQHF
TGTGCCAGCAGATCTCCAGGTTACAATCAGCCCCAGCATTTT
>13|.|few|TRBJ1-1|TRBV11-2
CAGSSGPNTEAFF
TGTGCCGGATCATCAGGGCCAAACACTGAAGCTTTCTTT
>14|.|.|TRBJ1-1|TRBV29-1
CSVVRGARGTEAFF
TGCAGCGTTGTTAGGGGGGCGCGGGGTACTGAAGCTTTCTTT
>13|.|.|TRBJ2-2|TRBV19
CASIEQRTGELFF
TGTGCCAGTATAGAGCAACGCACCGGGGAGCTGTTTTTT
>13|.|.|TRBJ1-1|TRBV7-9
CASTLLVNTEAFF
TGTGCCAGCACCTTACTAGTGAACACTGAAGCTTTCTTT
>12|.|.|TRBJ2-3|TRBV27
CASSFGDAPQYF
TGTGCCAGCAGTTTTGGGGATGCTCCGCAGTATTTT
>14|.|.|TRBJ2-1|TRBV6-1
CASSGGVLVDEQFF
TGTGCCAGCAGTGGAGGGGTTCTGGTCGATGAGCAGTTCTTC
>13|.|.|TRBJ1-2|TRBV18
CASSEGTNYGYTF
TGTGCCAGCTCAGAAGGGACTAACTATGGCTACACCTTC
>14|TRBD1|.|TRBJ1-2|TRBV5-6
CASSLERGHYGYTF
TGTGCCAGCAGCTTGGAAAGGGGGCACTATGGCTACACCTTC
>15|.|once|TRBJ1-5|TRBV7-2
CASSEGRGSNQPQHF
TGTGCCAGCAGCGAGGGGCGAGGGAGCAATCAGCCCCAGCATTTT
>14|TRBD2|.|TRBJ2-2|TRBV30
CAWRQGGSTGELFF
TGTGCCTGGAGGCAGGGAGGGAGCACCGGGGAGCTGTTTTTT
>19|TRBD2|.|TRBJ2-7|TRBV27
CASSLTGVAGGLRKNEQYF
TGTGCCAGCAGTTTAACGGGTGTAGCGGGGGGTCTTAGAAAGAACGAGCAGTACTTC
>11|.|.|TRBJ2-3|TRBV5-4
CASSLEDTQYF
TGTGCCAGCAGCTTGGAAGATACGCAGTATTTT
>15|.|.|TRBJ2-2|TRBV4-1
CASSQDRGLAGELFF
TGCGCCAGCAGCCAAGACAGGGGTCTGGCCGGGGAGCTGTTTTTT
>13|.|.|TRBJ1-2|TRBV5-4
CASSLVGGRGYTF
TGTGCCAGCAGCTTGGTCGGAGGGCGGGGCTACACCTTC
>13|.|.|TRBJ1-5|TRBV7-2
CASSDGPSQPQHF
TGTGCCAGCTCCGACGGGCCGAGTCAGCCCCAGCATTTT
>13|TRBD1|.|TRBJ2-7|TRBV29-1
CSVTPTGGDEQYF
TGCAGCGTGACGCCGACAGGGGGCGACGAGCAGTACTTC